The 24 T cell receptor beta chains below were found in one sample sequenced in a study of blood T cell repertoires in COVID-19. Profiling relied on immunoSEQ multiplex PCR, and the TCRdb table lists in-frame clones only, not all of them. The data contain roughly 80,000 clones, roughly 80% of them singletons. The sequenced sample consisted of peripheral blood. These receptors were taken from a woman aged 55-70 years with acute or convalescent COVID-19.

The chain carries TRBV24-1 and TRBJ2-2; a weak D match, TRBD1 (5 bases). V was shortened by 1 base and J by 7 bases, with 18 bases between the two germline ends. The germline V gene has CDR1 KGHDR and CDR2 SFDVKD. This CDR3 region has 17 residues. This CDR3 reads CATSDFVQGGRSGELFF. The DNA of the CDR3 is TGTGCCACCAGTGATTTCGTCCAGGGCGGTCGGAGCGGGGAGCTGTTTTTT.

This clone was seen more than once but under ten times. This chain uses TRBV5-4 with TRBJ2-5; a possible D gene is TRBD1 (5 bases). Trimming removed 2 bases from V and 2 bases from J, with 13 bases in between. Germline V gene sequence: CDR1 SGHNT, CDR2 YYREEE (reference sequence). The CDR3 runs to 15 residues. CDR3 DNA: TGTGCCAGCAGCTTTGATCGAGGACATCAAGAGACCCAGTACTTC. Translated: CASSFDRGHQETQYF.

The J gene is TRBJ1-6, the V gene TRBV30; 7 bases line up with TRBD1. This CDR3 is built from 18 residues. Trimming took 0 bases from V and 2 from J; bases not matched to a gene: 10. Germline V gene sequence: CDR1 GTSNPN, CDR2 SVGIG (reference sequence). The CDR3 region has the DNA TGTGCCTGGAGTGTAAGCCCCGAGAGGGGGCCCTATAATTCACCCCTCCACTTT. Translated: CAWSVSPERGPYNSPLHF.

The chain combines TRBV10-1 with TRBJ2-3; tentative D call: TRBD2 (5 bases). Germline V gene data show CDR1 as WNHNN and CDR2 as SYGVQD (reference sequence). The CDR3 totals 13 residues. V was cut by 10 bases and J by 0 bases, with 11 bases left in between. This CDR3 is CATGEASTDTQYF. The CDR3 bases are TGCGCCACCGGGGAAGCTAGCACAGATACGCAGTATTTT.

The CDR3 loop reads CATSRGAINQPQHF. CDR3 DNA: TGTGCCACCAGCAGAGGGGCCATCAATCAGCCCCAGCATTTT. The rearrangement uses TRBV15 and TRBJ1-5; D is ambiguous. The CDR3 sequence is 14 residues long. Germline V CDR1 and CDR2: LNHNV, YYDKDF (reference sequence). V lost 1 base and J 3 bases, leaving 7 bases between the germline ends. Combining the CDR3 with reference TRBV15 and TRBJ1-5 gives the whole variable domain DAMVIQNPRYQVTQFGKPVTLSCSQTLNHNVMYWYQQKSSQAPKLLFHYYDKDFNNEADTPDNFQSRRPNTSFCFLDIRSPGLGDTAMYLCATSRGAINQPQHFGDGTRLSIL.

The rearrangement joins TRBV5-1 to TRBJ2-2, with 9 bases fitting TRBD2. This CDR3 spans 18 amino acids. V was pared by 4 bases and J by 2 bases, with 12 bases of the junction left unmatched. The germline gives CDR1 SGHRS, CDR2 YFSETQ. The DNA of the CDR3 is TGCGCCAGCAGCGGATTACCTCGCGGGGGGGCCAACACCGGGGAGCTGTTTTTT. It encodes CASSGLPRGGANTGELFF.

This chain uses TRBV30 with TRBJ1-3; a possible D gene is TRBD1 (6 bases). Germline CDR1 is GTSNPN and CDR2 is SVGIG (reference sequence). The CDR3 spans 16 residues. V was cut by 0 bases and J by 1 base, with 13 bases left in between. CDR3: CAWSVGVGASGNTIYF. CDR3 coding DNA: TGTGCCTGGAGTGTAGGGGTGGGGGCTTCTGGAAACACCATATATTTT.

The J gene is TRBJ1-6, the V gene TRBV5-4; D is perhaps TRBD1 (5 bases). Trimming took off 4 bases at V and 9 bases at J, with 14 bases between the two ends. Looked up from germline, CDR1 is SGHNT and CDR2 is YYREEE (reference sequence). This CDR3 comprises 14 residues. The CDR3 loop reads CASSPTRDSSPLHF. The CDR3 DNA sequence: TGTGCCAGCAGCCCCACCAGGGATAGTTCACCCCTCCACTTT.

The rearrangement links TRBV3-1 (or the pseudogene TRBV3-2) to TRBJ1-1; 10 bases match TRBD1. This CDR3 has 16 amino acids. Germline V CDR1 and CDR2: LGHDT, YNNKEL (reference sequence). V shed 0 bases, J shed 5 bases, and the junction held 6 bases outside the gene matches. DNA for the CDR3: TGTGCCAGCAGCCAAGAGGACAGGGGGAGAGCGACTGAAGCTTTCTTT. Translating it yields CASSQEDRGRATEAFF.

The rearrangement links TRBV27 to TRBJ2-1; the match to TRBD1 covers 7 bases. CDR1 and CDR2 (germline): MNHEY, SMNVEV (reference sequence). The CDR3 has 15 residues. V shed 8 bases, J shed 4 bases, and the junction held 11 bases outside the gene matches. Here the CDR3 DNA reads TGTGCCAGCCGCCATAGGACAGGTAGTTACAATGAGCAGTTCTTC. Translated: CASRHRTGSYNEQFF.

This clone was counted once. The chain couples TRBV7-2 to TRBJ2-7, with D perhaps matching TRBD2 (6 bases). Germline V gene sequence: CDR1 SGHTA, CDR2 FQGNSA. The V and J ends lost 6 bases and 7 bases respectively, with 16 bases between them. This CDR3 has 13 residues. As DNA, the CDR3 is TGTGCCAGCAGTCCGGGACTCTCCTGGGAGCAGTACTTC. It encodes CASSPGLSWEQYF.

V is TRBV7-3 and J is TRBJ2-7; a weak D match, TRBD2 (5 bases). This CDR3 is 13 amino acids long. Per the germline V gene, CDR1 is SGHTA and CDR2 is FQGTGA. The ends were cut back, 2 bases at V and 7 bases at J, with 12 bases in the middle. The DNA of the CDR3 is TGTGCCAGCAGCTTACAGCCATGGAGGGAGCAGTACGTC. Amino acids: CASSLQPWREQYV.

The chain's CDR3 is CASGSRNRVGGYNEQFF. The CDR3 nucleotides are TGTGCCAGCGGGAGCCGAAACAGGGTTGGGGGCTACAATGAGCAGTTCTTC. The rearrangement joins TRBV27 to TRBJ2-1, with D possibly matching TRBD1 (6 bases). V lost 8 bases, J lost 3 bases, and 23 bases lay in between. Germline V gene lookup returns CDR1 MNHEY and CDR2 SMNVEV (reference sequence). The CDR3 runs to 17 residues.

This clone showed up just once. The CDR3, as DNA: TGTGCCACCAGTGATCCCACACAGGGGAACACCGGGGAGCTGTTTTTT. The encoded protein is CATSDPTQGNTGELFF. This chain links TRBV24-1 with TRBJ2-2; possibly TRBD1 for D (6 bases). The CDR3 is made up of 16 amino acids. Germline values: CDR1 KGHDR, CDR2 SFDVKD. V shed 3 bases and J shed 1 base, with 11 bases lying between them.

The V call is TRBV4-3, the J call TRBJ1-2; 7 nucleotides match TRBD1. From germline, CDR1 is LGHNA and CDR2 YSLEER. Germline trimming cut 0 bases from V and 5 bases from J; bases unmatched to any gene: 0. The CDR3 is 13 amino acids. CDR3 region: CASSQDRGYGYTF. The CDR3 DNA reads as TGCGCCAGCAGCCAAGACAGGGGGTATGGCTACACCTTC.

The chain employs TRBV11-2 and TRBJ1-4; 10 bases line up with TRBD1. The CDR3 length is 17 residues. Trimming took 4 bases from V and 6 from J; bases not matched to a gene: 11. Germline values: CDR1 SGHAT, CDR2 FQNNGV. The CDR3, as DNA: TGTGCCAGCAGCTCGGGCCGGGACAGGGGTTGGCATGAAAAACTGTTTTTT. Protein product: CASSSGRDRGWHEKLFF.

This sequence joins TRBV9 and TRBJ2-2; D remains unclear. The length of the CDR3 is 16 residues. Germline-derived CDR1 and CDR2 are SGDLS and YYNGEE. V shed 0 bases and J shed 1 base, with 10 bases lying between them. The CDR3 is CASSVDPSGNTGELFF. CDR3 nucleotides: TGTGCCAGCAGCGTAGATCCTAGTGGGAACACCGGGGAGCTGTTTTTT.

This chain links TRBV19 with TRBJ1-6; 9 bases map to TRBD1. V dropped 3 bases and J dropped 5; count of bases not matched to a gene: 5. Per germline, CDR1 LNHDA and CDR2 SQIVND (reference sequence). The CDR3 extends over 16 amino acids. CDR3 protein: CASSIDGTGNNSPLHF. CDR3 DNA: TGTGCCAGTAGTATTGACGGGACAGGGAATAATTCACCCCTCCACTTT.

This chain joins TRBV6-2 or TRBV6-3 and TRBJ1-5, with unresolved D. V was cut by 4 bases and J by 4 bases, with 5 bases left in between. The CDR3 has 12 amino acids. Germline assignment: CDR1 MNHEY and CDR2 SVGEGT. The CDR3 nucleotides are TGTGCCAGCAGTTTTTCAAATCAGCCCCAGCATTTT. Translation: CASSFSNQPQHF.

J is TRBJ1-5 and V is TRBV19; D gene uncertain. Germline V gene sequence: CDR1 LNHDA, CDR2 SQIVND (reference sequence). This CDR3 is 14 amino acids long. Deletions cut 4 bases from V and 4 bases from J, with 11 bases between. In DNA, the CDR3 is TGTGCCAGTAGTACTGCGGCGGGGAATCAGCCCCAGCATTTT. Amino acid sequence: CASSTAAGNQPQHF. The full variable domain, its missing parts supplied by reference TRBV19 and TRBJ1-5, is DGGITQSPKYLFRKEGQNVTLSCEQNLNHDAMYWYRQDPGQGLRLIYYSQIVNDFQKGDIAEGYSVSREKKESFPLTVTSAQKNPTAFYLCASSTAAGNQPQHFGDGTRLSIL.

In its sample, this clone was seen many times. The chain is built from TRBV24-1 and TRBJ1-2; D is ambiguous. Per the germline V gene, CDR1 is KGHDR and CDR2 is SFDVKD. The CDR3 sequence is 12 residues long. The ends were cut back, 4 bases at V and 8 bases at J, with 10 bases in the middle. Written as DNA, the CDR3 is TGTGCCACCAGTGAGAATGGGCGAGGCTACACCTTC. Translation gives CATSENGRGYTF.

This rearrangement joins TRBV11-2 to TRBJ2-5, with D possibly TRBD2 on 5 matching bases. V lost 7 bases and J lost 4, with 16 bases in between. CDR3 size: 14 residues. Germline-derived CDR1 and CDR2 are SGHAT and FQNNGV. DNA of the CDR3: TGTGCCAGCACCCTCACCGGAGGCCCAGAGACCCAGTACTTC. This translates into CASTLTGGPETQYF.

This clone was observed a handful of times. The chain joins TRBV21-1 to TRBJ1-5; whether TRBD1, the table's D call, matches the DNA was not checked. TRBV21-1 counts as a pseudogene. This CDR3 has 20 amino acids. The CDR3 protein is CASSKARLGTGRGGNQPQHF. DNA of the CDR3: TGTGCCAGCAGCAAAGCGCGGTTAGGGACAGGGCGGGGTGGCAATCAGCCCCAGCATTTT.

J is TRBJ2-7 and V is TRBV6-1; perhaps TRBD1 as D (5 bases). Germline V gene sequence: CDR1 MNHNS, CDR2 SASEGT. Trimming took off 0 bases at V and 3 bases at J, with 12 bases between the two ends. This CDR3 region has 15 residues. In DNA, the CDR3 is TGTGCCAGCAGTGAAGCCCAGACAGACATCTACGAGCAGTACGTC. Its protein product is CASSEAQTDIYEQYV.